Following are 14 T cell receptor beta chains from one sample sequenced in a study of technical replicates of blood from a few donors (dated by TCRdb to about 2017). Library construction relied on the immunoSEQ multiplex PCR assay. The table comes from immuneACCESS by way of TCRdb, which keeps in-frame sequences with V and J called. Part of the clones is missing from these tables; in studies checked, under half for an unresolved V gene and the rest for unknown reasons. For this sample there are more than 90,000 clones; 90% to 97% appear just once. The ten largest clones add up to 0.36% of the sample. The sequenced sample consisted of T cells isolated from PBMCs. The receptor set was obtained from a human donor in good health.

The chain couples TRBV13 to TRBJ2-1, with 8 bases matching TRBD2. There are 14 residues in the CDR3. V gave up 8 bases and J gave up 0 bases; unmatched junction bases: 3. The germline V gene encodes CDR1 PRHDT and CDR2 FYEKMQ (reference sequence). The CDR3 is CASYGTSSYNEQFF. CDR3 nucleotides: TGTGCCAGCTACGGGACTAGCTCCTACAATGAGCAGTTCTTC.

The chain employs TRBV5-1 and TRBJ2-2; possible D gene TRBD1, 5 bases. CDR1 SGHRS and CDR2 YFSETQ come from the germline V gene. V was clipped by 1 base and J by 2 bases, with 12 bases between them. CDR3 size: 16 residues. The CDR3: CASSLTLTDNTGELFF. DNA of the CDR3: TGCGCCAGCAGCTTGACACTGACAGACAACACCGGGGAGCTGTTTTTT.

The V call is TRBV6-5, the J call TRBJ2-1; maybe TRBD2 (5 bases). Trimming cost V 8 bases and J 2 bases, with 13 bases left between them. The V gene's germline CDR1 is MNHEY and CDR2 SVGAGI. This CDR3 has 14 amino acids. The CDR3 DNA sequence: TGTGCCAGCTCCCTAAGCGGTACCTACAATGAGCAGTTCTTC. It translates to CASSLSGTYNEQFF.

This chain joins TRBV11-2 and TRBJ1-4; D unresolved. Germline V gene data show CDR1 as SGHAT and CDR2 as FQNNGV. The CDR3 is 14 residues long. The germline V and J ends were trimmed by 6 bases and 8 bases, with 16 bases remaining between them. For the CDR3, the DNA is TGTGCCAGCAGTTTAAATGCAGCGGGGGAAAAACTGTTTTTT. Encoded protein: CASSLNAAGEKLFF. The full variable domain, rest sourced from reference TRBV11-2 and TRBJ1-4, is EAGVAQSPRYKIIEKRQSVAFWCNPISGHATLYWYQQILGQGPKLLIQFQNNGVVDDSQLPKDRFSAERLKGVDSTLKIQPAKLEDSAVYLCASSLNAAGEKLFFGSGTQLSVL.

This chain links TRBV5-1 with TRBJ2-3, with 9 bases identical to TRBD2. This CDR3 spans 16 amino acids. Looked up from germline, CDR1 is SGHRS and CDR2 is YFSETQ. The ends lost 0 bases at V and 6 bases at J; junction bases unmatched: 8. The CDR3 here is CASSLEGTSYMDTQYF. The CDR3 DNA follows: TGCGCCAGCAGCTTGGAGGGGACTAGCTATATGGATACGCAGTATTTT. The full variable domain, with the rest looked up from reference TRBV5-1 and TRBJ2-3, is KAGVTQTPRYLIKTRGQQVTLSCSPISGHRSVSWYQQTPGQGLQFLFEYFSETQRNKGNFPGRFSGRQFSNSRSEMNVSTLELGDSALYLCASSLEGTSYMDTQYFGPGTRLTVL.

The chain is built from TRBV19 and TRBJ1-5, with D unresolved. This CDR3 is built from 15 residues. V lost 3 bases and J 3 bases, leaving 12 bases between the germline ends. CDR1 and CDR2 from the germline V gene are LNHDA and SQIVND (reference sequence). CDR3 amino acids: CASSILPSNNQPQHF. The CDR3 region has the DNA TGTGCCAGTAGTATCTTGCCCAGTAACAATCAGCCCCAGCATTTT.

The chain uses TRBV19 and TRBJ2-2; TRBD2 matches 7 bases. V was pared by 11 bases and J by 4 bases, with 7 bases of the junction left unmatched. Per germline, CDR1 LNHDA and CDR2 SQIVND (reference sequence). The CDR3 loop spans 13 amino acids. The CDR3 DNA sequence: TGTGCCGGCTTAGCGGGTAGCACCGGGGAGCTGTTTTTT. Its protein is CAGLAGSTGELFF. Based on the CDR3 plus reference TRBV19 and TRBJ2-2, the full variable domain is DGGITQSPKYLFRKEGQNVTLSCEQNLNHDAMYWYRQDPGQGLRLIYYSQIVNDFQKGDIAEGYSVSREKKESFPLTVTSAQKNPTAFYLCAGLAGSTGELFFGEGSRLTVL.

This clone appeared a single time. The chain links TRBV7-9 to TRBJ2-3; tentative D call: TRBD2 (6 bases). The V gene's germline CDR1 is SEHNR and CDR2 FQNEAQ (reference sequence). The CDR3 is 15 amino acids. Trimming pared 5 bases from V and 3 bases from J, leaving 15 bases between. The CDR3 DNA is TGTGCCAGCAGCCCTCGGGGCGGGACGACAGATACGCAGTATTTT. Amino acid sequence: CASSPRGGTTDTQYF. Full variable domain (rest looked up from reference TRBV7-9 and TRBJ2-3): DTGVSQNPRHKITKRGQNVTFRCDPISEHNRLYWYRQTLGQGPEFLTYFQNEAQLEKSRLLSDRFSAERPKGSFSTLEIQRTEQGDSAMYLCASSPRGGTTDTQYFGPGTRLTVL.

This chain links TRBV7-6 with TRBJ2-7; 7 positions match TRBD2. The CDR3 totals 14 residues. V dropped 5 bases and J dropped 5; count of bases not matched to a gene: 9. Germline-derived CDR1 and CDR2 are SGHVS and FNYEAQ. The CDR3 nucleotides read TGTGCCAGCAGCATTCGGGCGGGGGTGGACGAGCAGTACTTC. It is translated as CASSIRAGVDEQYF.

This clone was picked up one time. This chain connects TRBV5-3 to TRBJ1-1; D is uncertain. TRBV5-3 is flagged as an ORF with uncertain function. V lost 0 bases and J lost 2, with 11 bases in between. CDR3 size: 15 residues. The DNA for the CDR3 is TGTGCCAGAAGCTTGGTAGGACGGGATAACACTGAAGCTTTCTTT. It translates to CARSLVGRDNTEAFF.

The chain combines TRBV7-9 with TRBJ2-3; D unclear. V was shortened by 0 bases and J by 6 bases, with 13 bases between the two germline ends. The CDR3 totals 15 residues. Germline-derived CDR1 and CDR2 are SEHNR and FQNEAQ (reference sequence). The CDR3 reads CASSLASSYPDTQYF. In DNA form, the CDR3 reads TGTGCCAGCAGCTTAGCTAGCAGTTATCCGGATACGCAGTATTTT.

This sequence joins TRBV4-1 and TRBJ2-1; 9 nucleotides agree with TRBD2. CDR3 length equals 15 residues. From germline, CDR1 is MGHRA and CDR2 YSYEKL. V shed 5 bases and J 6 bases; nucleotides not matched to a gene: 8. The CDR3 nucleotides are TGCGCCAGCAGCGGTCCTAGCGGGATGGTCAATGAGCAGTTCTTC. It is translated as CASSGPSGMVNEQFF.

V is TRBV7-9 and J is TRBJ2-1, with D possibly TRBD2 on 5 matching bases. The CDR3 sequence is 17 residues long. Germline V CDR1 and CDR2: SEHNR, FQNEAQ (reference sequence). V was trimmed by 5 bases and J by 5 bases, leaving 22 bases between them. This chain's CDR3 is CASSPSSGELKDNEQFF. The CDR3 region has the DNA TGTGCCAGCAGCCCTTCCTCTGGGGAGTTGAAGGACAATGAGCAGTTCTTC. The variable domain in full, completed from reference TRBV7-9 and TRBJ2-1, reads DTGVSQNPRHKITKRGQNVTFRCDPISEHNRLYWYRQTLGQGPEFLTYFQNEAQLEKSRLLSDRFSAERPKGSFSTLEIQRTEQGDSAMYLCASSPSSGELKDNEQFFGPGTRLTVL.

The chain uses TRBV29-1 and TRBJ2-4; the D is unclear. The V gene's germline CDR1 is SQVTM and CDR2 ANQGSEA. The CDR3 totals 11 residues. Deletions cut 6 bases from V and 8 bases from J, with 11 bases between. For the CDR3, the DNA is TGCAGCGTCACTATTCTGGACATTCAGTACTTC. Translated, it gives CSVTILDIQYF.